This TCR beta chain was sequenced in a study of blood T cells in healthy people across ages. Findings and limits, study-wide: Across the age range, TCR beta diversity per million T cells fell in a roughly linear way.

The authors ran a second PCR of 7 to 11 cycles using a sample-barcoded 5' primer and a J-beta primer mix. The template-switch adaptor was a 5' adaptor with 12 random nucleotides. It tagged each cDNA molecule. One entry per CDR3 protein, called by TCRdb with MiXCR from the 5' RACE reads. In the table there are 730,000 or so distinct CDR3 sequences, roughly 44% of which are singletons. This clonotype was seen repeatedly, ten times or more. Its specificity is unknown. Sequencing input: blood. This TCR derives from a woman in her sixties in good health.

CDR3 protein: CSAYPGTGYRNEQFF. CDR3 coding DNA: TGCAGTGCTTATCCCGGGACAGGGTATCGGAATGAGCAGTTCTTC. The chain has TRBV20-1 and TRBJ2-1; 9 positions match TRBD1. Germline CDR1 reads DFQATT; CDR2 reads SNEGSKA (reference sequence). The CDR3 consists of 15 residues. V lost 5 bases and J lost 7; bases outside the gene matches: 12.